These 32 T cell receptor beta chains share one sample of origin, sequenced in a study of cytomegalovirus exposure and HLA in healthy donors. PCR primers comprised 60 Vbeta and 13 Jbeta primers. The repertoire was sequenced with immunoSEQ multiplex PCR; TCRdb's copy has only in-frame clones and lacks some. The sample lists about 250,000 clones; around two thirds were seen once. Sequencing was done on a sample of PBMCs. The source of these receptors is a female donor in good health and CMV-seronegative.

This chain joins TRBV7-9 and TRBJ2-2; 7 bases agree with TRBD2. With 7 bases clipped from V and 6 bases from J, the junction kept 8 bases outside the gene matches. The CDR3 is 14 amino acids. Germline V gives CDR1 SEHNR, CDR2 FQNEAQ (reference sequence). As DNA, the CDR3 is TGTGCCAGCAAACCCGGCGGGGGAGCCGGGGAGCTGTTTTTT. Encoded protein: CASKPGGGAGELFF.

V and J are TRBV7-2 and TRBJ2-2; TRBD1 aligns across 7 bases. There are 13 residues in the CDR3. With V trimmed by 7 bases and J by 6 bases, 5 bases remained unmatched. Germline V gene lookup returns CDR1 SGHTA and CDR2 FQGNSA. The CDR3 spells CASTRQGPGELFF. The CDR3 DNA reads TGTGCCAGCACCAGACAGGGACCCGGGGAGCTGTTTTTT. The entire variable domain, with the rest obtained from reference TRBV7-2 and TRBJ2-2, is as follows: GAGVSQSPSNKVTEKGKDVELRCDPISGHTALYWYRQSLGQGLEFLIYFQGNSAPDKSGLPSDRFSAERTGGSVSTLTIQRTQQEDSAVYLCASTRQGPGELFFGEGSRLTVL.

The V gene is TRBV4-1, the J gene TRBJ1-3; D is uncertain. V was cut by 1 base and J by 0 bases, with 10 bases left in between. CDR1 and CDR2 (germline): MGHRA, YSYEKL. The CDR3 has 16 amino acids. The CDR3 here is CASSQGHPSSGNTIYF. The CDR3 region has the DNA TGCGCCAGCAGCCAAGGTCACCCGAGCTCTGGAAACACCATATATTTT.

The chain employs TRBV6-5 and TRBJ1-2, with 7 positions matching TRBD1. Germline values: CDR1 MNHEY, CDR2 SVGAGI. This CDR3 is 15 amino acids long. V dropped 6 bases and J dropped 6; count of bases not matched to a gene: 13. This CDR3 is CASSLRGRGGHGYTF. In DNA, the CDR3 is TGTGCCAGCAGCCTCCGGGGGAGAGGGGGCCATGGCTACACCTTC.

As regards this clone: No DNA is shown, since the ends of the CDR3 on it are uncertain; the CDR3 is the one TCRdb lists. V gene TRBV7-2 combines with J gene TRBJ2-7; the table assigns TRBD1, which was not confirmed against the DNA. Inclusive of both ends, the CDR3 amounts to 15 amino acids. Looked up from germline, CDR1 is SGHTA and CDR2 is FQGNSA. The CDR3: CASSLVSLDRHEQYF.

V gene TRBV7-9 combines with J gene TRBJ2-1, with D possibly matching TRBD1 (6 bases). V shed 0 bases and J shed 8 bases, with 14 bases lying between them. The CDR3 covers 15 residues. The germline V gene encodes CDR1 SEHNR and CDR2 FQNEAQ (reference sequence). CDR3 nucleotides: TGTGCCAGCAGCTTAGCCACAGGGATCGGGGATGAGCAGTTCTTC. Translated, it gives CASSLATGIGDEQFF.

The chain has TRBV15 and TRBJ1-2; 7 bases line up with TRBD1. V trimming: 11 bases; J trimming: 5 bases; junction bases outside the gene matches: 11. CDR3 length equals 13 residues. Germline V gives CDR1 LNHNV, CDR2 YYDKDF (reference sequence). The CDR3 here is CAARGDSSYGYTF. Here the CDR3 DNA reads TGTGCCGCCCGAGGGGACAGCTCATATGGCTACACCTTC.

The J gene is TRBJ2-7, the V gene TRBV6-5; 7 positions match TRBD1. J gave up 3 bases and V 5 bases, and 7 bases lay outside the gene matches. Germline V lookup: CDR1 MNHEY, CDR2 SVGAGI. The CDR3 is made up of 14 amino acids. Here the CDR3 reads CASSVDRVGYEQYF. The CDR3 DNA reads TGTGCCAGCAGTGTCGACAGGGTCGGCTACGAGCAGTACTTC.

This clone was detected once. The chain is built from TRBV6-6 and TRBJ2-4; possibly TRBD1 for D (5 bases). Germline assignment: CDR1 MNHNY and CDR2 SVGAGI (reference sequence). There are 16 residues in the CDR3. V was shortened by 5 bases and J by 0 bases, with 14 bases between the two germline ends. The CDR3 DNA is TGTGCCAGCAGTCACCCCGGGCAGGGAGCCAAAAACATTCAGTACTTC. Translation gives CASSHPGQGAKNIQYF.

The rearrangement uses TRBV27 and TRBJ2-7; 8 bases fit TRBD2. Unmatched junction bases numbered 3, after V lost 3 bases and J lost 2 bases. This CDR3 has 14 residues. Germline V CDR1 and CDR2: MNHEY, SMNVEV (reference sequence). The CDR3 DNA reads as TGTGCCAGCAGTTTTACGGGGGGGACCTACGAGCAGTACTTC. This codes for CASSFTGGTYEQYF.

The chain combines TRBV19 with TRBJ2-1, with 13 bases lining up with TRBD2. The CDR3 consists of 12 residues. Germline V gene lookup returns CDR1 LNHDA and CDR2 SQIVND (reference sequence). CDR3 loop: CATSGRALEQFF. DNA of the CDR3: TGTGCTACTAGCGGGAGGGCCTTGGAGCAGTTCTTC. Full variable domain (missing parts from reference TRBV19 and TRBJ2-1): DGGITQSPKYLFRKEGQNVTLSCEQNLNHDAMYWYRQDPGQGLRLIYYSQIVNDFQKGDIAEGYSVSREKKESFPLTVTSAQKNPTAFYLCATSGRALEQFFGPGTRLTVL.

This chain joins TRBV6-1 and TRBJ2-2, with D possibly TRBD1 on 7 matching bases. CDR1 and CDR2 from the germline V gene are MNHNS and SASEGT. V lost 6 bases, J lost 3 bases, and 11 bases lay in between. CDR3 size: 14 residues. CDR3 nucleotide sequence: TGTGCCAGCAGGGAGGGGGCGTACACCGGGGAGCTGTTTTTT. Its protein product is CASREGAYTGELFF.

CDR3 DNA: TGTGCCAGTAGTATTCTCTCCGGACAGGGAGGAATAGAGACCCAGTACTTC. Its protein is CASSILSGQGGIETQYF. The chain combines TRBV19 with TRBJ2-5; TRBD1 aligns across 8 bases. Germline trimming cut 3 bases from V and 4 bases from J; bases unmatched to any gene: 13. The CDR3 is 17 amino acids. Germline V gene sequence: CDR1 LNHDA, CDR2 SQIVND (reference sequence). Combining the CDR3 with reference TRBV19 and TRBJ2-5 gives the whole variable domain DGGITQSPKYLFRKEGQNVTLSCEQNLNHDAMYWYRQDPGQGLRLIYYSQIVNDFQKGDIAEGYSVSREKKESFPLTVTSAQKNPTAFYLCASSILSGQGGIETQYFGPGTRLLVL.

The chain uses TRBV7-8 and TRBJ2-7, with D tentatively TRBD2 (6 bases). From germline, CDR1 is SGHVS and CDR2 FQNEAQ. The CDR3 contains 16 residues. Trimming removed 5 bases from V and 4 bases from J, with 21 bases in between. The CDR3 loop reads CASSLPRDSAIYEQYF. CDR3 DNA: TGTGCCAGCAGCCTGCCCCGGGACTCGGCGATTTACGAGCAGTACTTC.

Comments on this clone: This CDR3 is also generated by other DNA sequences in the sample. This CDR3 is CASSQGGRNTEAFF. CDR3 DNA: TGTGCCAGCAGCCAAGGAGGGAGGAACACTGAAGCTTTCTTT. The J gene is TRBJ1-1, the V gene TRBV14, with no clear D. The CDR3 spans 14 residues. Germline V gene sequence: CDR1 SGHDN, CDR2 FVKESK. Trimming left V 1 base short and J 1 base short, with 7 bases between.

The gene calls are TRBV14 and TRBJ2-3; D might be TRBD2 (5 bases). This CDR3 is 16 amino acids long. The V end lost 0 bases, the J end lost 1 base, and 11 bases lay between the germline ends. In germline, CDR1 is SGHDN, CDR2 FVKESK. The CDR3 sequence: CASSQDVGEGTDTQYF. CDR3 bases: TGTGCCAGCAGCCAAGACGTGGGAGAGGGCACAGATACGCAGTATTTT.

This clone was counted only a few times. V gene TRBV19 combines with J gene TRBJ2-7; 10 bases align to TRBD2. The CDR3 length is 13 residues. The V and J ends lost 5 bases and 5 bases, in that order; junction bases with no gene match: 3. CDR1 is LNHDA, CDR2 SQIVND, per germline (reference sequence). In DNA form, the CDR3 reads TGTGCCAGTAGTGCGGGACTAGCGAACGAGCAGTACTTC. Protein: CASSAGLANEQYF.

This clone came up once. This sequence joins TRBV6-1 and TRBJ2-5; 7 bases map to TRBD1. Judging by the DNA end, TRBJ2-7 fits better; the J call may be wrong. CDR3 length: 14 residues. Germline V gene data show CDR1 as MNHNS and CDR2 as SASEGT. CDR3 loop: CASRLGTASYEQYF. The CDR3 DNA reads TGTGCCAGCAGGCTCGGGACAGCCTCCTACGAGCAGTACTTC.

The chain couples TRBV6-4 to TRBJ1-4, with 10 bases that match TRBD1. This CDR3 is built from 13 residues. V was clipped by 7 bases and J by 7 bases; unmatched bases: 3. Germline V CDR1 and CDR2: MRHNA, SNTAGT. The CDR3: CASNGTGVEKLFF. The CDR3 bases are TGTGCCAGCAACGGGACAGGGGTTGAAAAACTGTTTTTT.

A word on this clone: An end of the junction differs from the germline gene, which may be a read error. This rearrangement joins TRBV11-2 to TRBJ1-2; perhaps TRBD1 as D (6 bases). CDR3 length: 11 residues. Germline CDR1 SGHAT, CDR2 FQNNGV. The CDR3 here is CASSLDSKRAF. The CDR3 DNA sequence: TGTGCCAGCAGCTTGGACAGTAAAAGGGCCTTC.

The chain links TRBV18 to TRBJ1-4; D remains ambiguous. Trimming removed 1 base from V and 1 base from J, with 4 bases in between. CDR1 and CDR2 from the germline V gene are KGHSH and LQKENI. CDR3 size: 14 residues. CDR3 residues: CASSPQRTNEKLFF. CDR3 sequence (DNA): TGTGCCAGCTCACCACAGAGAACTAATGAAAAACTGTTTTTT.

CDR3: CASSPYRGYNEQFF. The CDR3 DNA is TGTGCCAGCAGCCCTTACAGGGGTTACAATGAGCAGTTCTTC. V usage is TRBV5-6 and J usage is TRBJ2-1, with TRBD1 matching over 7 bases. Per germline, CDR1 SGHDT and CDR2 YYEEEE. The V and J ends lost 4 bases and 4 bases, in that order; junction bases with no gene match: 5. The CDR3 runs to 14 residues.

The gene calls are TRBV6-1 and TRBJ2-2; no definite D call. The V gene lost 7 bases and the J gene lost 8 bases, with 17 bases spanning the gap. The CDR3 contains 14 residues. Looked up from germline, CDR1 is MNHNS and CDR2 is SASEGT. CDR3 region: CASTETGITGELFF. For the CDR3, the DNA is TGTGCCAGCACCGAAACCGGTATTACTGGGGAGCTGTTTTTT.

The J gene is TRBJ2-7, the V gene TRBV30, with a tentative D call TRBD2 (5 bases). V lost 1 base and J lost 6, with 34 bases in between. CDR1 and CDR2 from the germline V gene are GTSNPN and SVGIG (reference sequence). The CDR3 is 20 residues long. The CDR3 region has the DNA TGTGCCTGGAGTGGGGGAGACTCTTTCTTGGCGGTTAAAACTCCCGGCGAGCAGTACTTC. Its translation: CAWSGGDSFLAVKTPGEQYF.

The chain couples TRBV11-2 to TRBJ1-1; TRBD1 might be the D (6 bases). The CDR3 consists of 14 residues. Trimming stripped 3 bases from V and 1 base from J, with 9 bases between. CDR1 is SGHAT, CDR2 FQNNGV, per germline. CDR3 DNA: TGTGCCAGCAGCTTCGACAGGTCGAACACTGAAGCTTTCTTT. Protein product: CASSFDRSNTEAFF. The full variable domain, rest sourced from reference TRBV11-2 and TRBJ1-1, is EAGVAQSPRYKIIEKRQSVAFWCNPISGHATLYWYQQILGQGPKLLIQFQNNGVVDDSQLPKDRFSAERLKGVDSTLKIQPAKLEDSAVYLCASSFDRSNTEAFFGQGTRLTVV.

V and J are TRBV7-9 and TRBJ1-2; 8 bases match TRBD1. Germline V gives CDR1 SEHNR, CDR2 FQNEAQ (reference sequence). V shed 5 bases, J shed 1 base, and the junction held 12 bases outside the gene matches. The CDR3 totals 17 residues. CDR3 coding DNA: TGTGCCAGCAGCCGATACAGGGGGATGAGGATTAACTATGGCTACACCTTC. As protein: CASSRYRGMRINYGYTF.

The chain has TRBV30 and TRBJ1-1; 9 positions match TRBD1. Germline trimming cut 0 bases from V and 4 bases from J; bases unmatched to any gene: 0. CDR1 is GTSNPN and CDR2 is SVGIG in the germline V gene (reference sequence). The length of the CDR3 is 13 residues. The CDR3 bases are TGTGCCTGGAGTGTGACAGGGGGCACTGAAGCTTTCTTT. Protein product: CAWSVTGGTEAFF.

This chain connects TRBV19 to TRBJ1-5, with 7 bases lining up with TRBD1. The germline V gene encodes CDR1 LNHDA and CDR2 SQIVND (reference sequence). The CDR3 is 15 residues long. Losses at the gene ends were 4 bases for V and 4 bases for J; bases not matched to a gene: 7. The CDR3 region is CASSTNRGWNQPQHF. The CDR3 DNA follows: TGTGCCAGTAGTACTAACAGGGGTTGGAATCAGCCCCAGCATTTT.

This clone was picked up a small number of times. The CDR3 DNA follows: TGTGCAAGTCGCCCCCCAGTGTGTATCTCCTACGAGCAGTACTTC. This sequence encodes CASRPPVCISYEQYF. The chain combines TRBV12-2 with TRBJ2-7; the D call in the table, TRBD1, was not verified against the DNA. TRBV12-2 is termed a pseudogene. This CDR3 is built from 15 residues.

This clone was seen a few times. The chain carries TRBV6-4 and TRBJ1-5, with a weak D call TRBD1 (6 bases). V lost 10 bases, J lost 6 bases, and 28 bases lay in between. The CDR3 covers 17 residues. The V gene's germline CDR1 is MRHNA and CDR2 SNTAGT. In nucleotides, the CDR3 is TGTGCCATCCACCATTATCCCGGGACAATCGTGGGTCAGCCCCAGCATTTT. Its translation: CAIHHYPGTIVGQPQHF.

This clone was observed a few times. The chain carries TRBV12-2 and TRBJ1-3; the table names TRBD1, a call not compared with the DNA. TRBV12-2 is recorded as a pseudogene. This CDR3 is 15 amino acids long. CDR3 residues: CASRARDTWGNTIYF. The CDR3 DNA follows: TGTGCAAGTCGCGCTCGGGACACATGGGGAAACACCATATATTTT.

The table lists this clone with a count of one. The V gene is TRBV5-1, the J gene TRBJ2-1; 8 nucleotides match TRBD2. CDR1 and CDR2 from the germline V gene are SGHRS and YFSETQ. This CDR3 spans 15 amino acids. V lost 2 bases to trimming and J lost 10 bases; unmatched junction nucleotides: 11. This chain's CDR3 is CASSFGTSVSREQFF. The CDR3 DNA reads TGCGCCAGCAGCTTCGGGACTAGTGTATCTAGGGAGCAGTTCTTC.